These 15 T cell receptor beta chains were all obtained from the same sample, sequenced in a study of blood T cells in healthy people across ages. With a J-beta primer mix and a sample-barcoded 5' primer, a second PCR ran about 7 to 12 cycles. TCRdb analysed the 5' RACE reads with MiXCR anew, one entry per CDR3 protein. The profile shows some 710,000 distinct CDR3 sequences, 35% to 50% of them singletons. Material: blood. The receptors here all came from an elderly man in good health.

The CDR3 loop is CASSPRDNHEQYF. CDR3 bases: TGTGCCAGCAGCCCCAGGGATAACCACGAGCAGTACTTC. The V call is TRBV5-6, the J call TRBJ2-7; perhaps TRBD1 as D (5 bases). V shed 4 bases and J shed 5 bases, with 13 bases lying between them. The CDR3 extends over 13 amino acids. Germline V gives CDR1 SGHDT, CDR2 YYEEEE. Full variable domain (missing parts from reference TRBV5-6 and TRBJ2-7): DAGVTQSPTHLIKTRGQQVTLRCSPKSGHDTVSWYQQALGQGPQFIFQYYEEEERQRGNFPDRFSGHQFPNYSSELNVNALLLGDSALYLCASSPRDNHEQYFGPGTRLTVT.

CDR3 DNA sequence: TGTGCCAGCATCGGGGCCAAAAACATTCAGTACTTC. It specifies CASIGAKNIQYF. The chain carries TRBV11-2 and TRBJ2-4; D uncertain. The length of the CDR3 is 12 residues. CDR1 SGHAT and CDR2 FQNNGV come from the germline V gene. The V gene lost 7 bases and the J gene lost 1 base, with 5 bases spanning the gap.

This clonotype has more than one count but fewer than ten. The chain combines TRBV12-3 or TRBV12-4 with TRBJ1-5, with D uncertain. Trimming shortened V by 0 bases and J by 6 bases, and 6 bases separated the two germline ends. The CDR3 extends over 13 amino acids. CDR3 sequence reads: CASSLAQFQPQHF. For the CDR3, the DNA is TGTGCCAGCAGTTTAGCCCAGTTTCAGCCCCAGCATTTT.

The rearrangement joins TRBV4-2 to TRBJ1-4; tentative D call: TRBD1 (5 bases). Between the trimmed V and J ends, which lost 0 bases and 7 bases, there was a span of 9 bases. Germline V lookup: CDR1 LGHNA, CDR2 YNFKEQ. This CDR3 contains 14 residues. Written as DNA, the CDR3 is TGTGCCAGCAGCCAAGATCGACAGCTTGAAAAACTGTTTTTT. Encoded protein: CASSQDRQLEKLFF.

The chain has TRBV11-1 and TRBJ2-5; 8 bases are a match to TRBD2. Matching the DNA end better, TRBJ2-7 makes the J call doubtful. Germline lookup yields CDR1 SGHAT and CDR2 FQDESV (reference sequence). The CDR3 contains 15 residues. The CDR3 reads CASSLEAGLVYEQYF. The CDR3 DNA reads TGTGCCAGCAGCTTAGAAGCGGGACTAGTCTACGAGCAGTACTTC.

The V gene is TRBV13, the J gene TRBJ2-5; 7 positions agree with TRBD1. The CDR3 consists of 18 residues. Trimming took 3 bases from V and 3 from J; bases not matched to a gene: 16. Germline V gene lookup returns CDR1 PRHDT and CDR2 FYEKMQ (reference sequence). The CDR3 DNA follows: TGTGCCAGCAGCTTGTTCCACCTAGAGGGGGCGAGCGAAGAGACCCAGTACTTC. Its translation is CASSLFHLEGASEETQYF.

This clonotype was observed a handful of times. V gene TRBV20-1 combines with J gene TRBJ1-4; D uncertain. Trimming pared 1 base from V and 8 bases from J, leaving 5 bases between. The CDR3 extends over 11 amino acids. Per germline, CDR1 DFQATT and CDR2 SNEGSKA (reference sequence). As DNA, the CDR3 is TGCAGTGCTAGAGGGCTGGAAAAACTGTTTTTT. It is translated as CSARGLEKLFF.

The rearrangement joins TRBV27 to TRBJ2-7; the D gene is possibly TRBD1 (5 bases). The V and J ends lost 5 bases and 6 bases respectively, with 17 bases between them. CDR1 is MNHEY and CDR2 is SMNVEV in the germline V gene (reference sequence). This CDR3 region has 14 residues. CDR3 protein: CASSLLDSLAEQYF. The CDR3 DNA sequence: TGTGCCAGCAGTCTTCTAGACAGCCTTGCCGAGCAGTACTTC.

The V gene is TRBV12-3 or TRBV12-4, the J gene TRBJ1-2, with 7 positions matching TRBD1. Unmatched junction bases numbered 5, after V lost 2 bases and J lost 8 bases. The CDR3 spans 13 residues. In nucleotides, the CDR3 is TGTGCCAGCAGTTTAATGGGACAGCGGGGCTACACCTTC. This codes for CASSLMGQRGYTF.

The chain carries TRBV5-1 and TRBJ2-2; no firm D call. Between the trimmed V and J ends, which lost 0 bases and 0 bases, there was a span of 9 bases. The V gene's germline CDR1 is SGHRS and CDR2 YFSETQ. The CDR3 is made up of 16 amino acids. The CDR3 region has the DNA TGCGCCAGCAGCTTGGGGGCGGAACCGAACACCGGGGAGCTGTTTTTT. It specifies CASSLGAEPNTGELFF. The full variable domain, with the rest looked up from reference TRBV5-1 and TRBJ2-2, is KAGVTQTPRYLIKTRGQQVTLSCSPISGHRSVSWYQQTPGQGLQFLFEYFSETQRNKGNFPGRFSGRQFSNSRSEMNVSTLELGDSALYLCASSLGAEPNTGELFFGEGSRLTVL.

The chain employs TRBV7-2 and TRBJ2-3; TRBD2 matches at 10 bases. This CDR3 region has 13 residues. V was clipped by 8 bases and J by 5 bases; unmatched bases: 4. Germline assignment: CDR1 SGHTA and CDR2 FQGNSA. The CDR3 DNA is TGTGCCAGCGTAGCGGGAGGAGGAGATACGCAGTATTTT. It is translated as CASVAGGGDTQYF.

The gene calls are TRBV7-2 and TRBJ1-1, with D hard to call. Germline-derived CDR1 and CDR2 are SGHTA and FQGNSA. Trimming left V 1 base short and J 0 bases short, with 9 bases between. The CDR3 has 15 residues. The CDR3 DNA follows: TGTGCCAGCAGCTTAGAATGGTCTATGAACACTGAAGCTTTCTTT. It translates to CASSLEWSMNTEAFF.

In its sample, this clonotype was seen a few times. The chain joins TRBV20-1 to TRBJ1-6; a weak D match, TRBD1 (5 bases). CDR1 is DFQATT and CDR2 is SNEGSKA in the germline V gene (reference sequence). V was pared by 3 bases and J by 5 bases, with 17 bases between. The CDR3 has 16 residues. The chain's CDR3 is CSASPPSGDDNSPLHF. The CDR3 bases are TGCAGTGCTAGTCCACCGAGCGGGGACGATAATTCACCCCTCCACTTT.

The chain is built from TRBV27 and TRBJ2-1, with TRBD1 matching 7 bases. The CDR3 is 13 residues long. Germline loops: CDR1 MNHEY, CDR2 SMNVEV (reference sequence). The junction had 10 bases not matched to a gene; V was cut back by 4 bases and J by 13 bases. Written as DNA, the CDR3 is TGTGCCAGCAGTTCAGACAGGGTGGAGACCCAGTTCTTC. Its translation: CASSSDRVETQFF.

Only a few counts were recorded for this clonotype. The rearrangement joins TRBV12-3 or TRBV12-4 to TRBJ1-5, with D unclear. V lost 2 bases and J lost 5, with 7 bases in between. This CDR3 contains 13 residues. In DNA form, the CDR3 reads TGTGCCAGCAGTTTAATGAGGGATCAGCCCCAGCATTTT. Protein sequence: CASSLMRDQPQHF.